This T cell receptor beta chain was captured in a study of T cells in Graves' hyperthyroidism and ophthalmopathy. Whole-study context: At initial diagnosis, before any treatment had begun, peripheral blood was obtained. Findings and limits, study-wide: The model made its ophthalmopathy prediction, and onset followed a median roughly 6.5 months later. Most thyroid clonotypes expanded above 0.001 appeared in blood too.

This clonotype has more than one count but fewer than ten. What it recognizes is unknown. Amplification yielded TCR beta CDR3 regions, with RNA transcripts as the source. First-round RT-PCR targeting the TCR CDR3 was performed with the HTBI primer set. TCRdb redid the calling of the multiplex PCR reads with MiXCR, one entry per CDR3 protein. The sample yields about 620,000 distinct CDR3 sequences, around 15% seen once. PBMCs were derived from around 10 ml fresh peripheral blood. The CDR3 contains 15 residues. Germline V gene data show CDR1 as MGHRA and CDR2 as YSYEKL. V lost 7 bases and J lost 1, with 16 bases in between.

Sequencing was performed on blood. This chain joins TRBV4-1 and TRBJ1-1; D might be TRBD1 (6 bases). The receptor was isolated from a woman younger than 45 with Graves' hyperthyroidism. CDR3 DNA: TGCGCCAGCACCCTACTAAAGACAGGGAACACTGAAGCTTTCTTT. Its protein is CASTLLKTGNTEAFF.